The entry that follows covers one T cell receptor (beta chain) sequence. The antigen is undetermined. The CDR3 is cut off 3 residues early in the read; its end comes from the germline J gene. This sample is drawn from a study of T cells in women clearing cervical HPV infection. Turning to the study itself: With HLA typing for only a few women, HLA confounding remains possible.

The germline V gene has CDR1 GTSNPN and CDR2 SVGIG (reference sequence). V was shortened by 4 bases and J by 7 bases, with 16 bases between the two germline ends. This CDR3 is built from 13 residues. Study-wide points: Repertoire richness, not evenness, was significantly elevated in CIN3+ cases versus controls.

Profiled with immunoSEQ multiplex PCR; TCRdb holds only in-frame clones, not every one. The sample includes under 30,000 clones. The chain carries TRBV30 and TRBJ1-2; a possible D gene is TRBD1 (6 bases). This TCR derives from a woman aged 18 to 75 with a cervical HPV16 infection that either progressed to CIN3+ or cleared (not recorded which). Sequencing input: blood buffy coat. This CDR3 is CAWTPQGGSGYTF. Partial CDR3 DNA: TGTGCCTGGACCCCACAGGGAGGGTCTGGC. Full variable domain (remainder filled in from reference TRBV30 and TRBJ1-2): SQTIHQWPATLVQPVGSPLSLECTVEGTSNPNLYWYRQAAGRGLQLLFYSVGIGQISSEVPQNLSASRPQDRQFILSSKKLLLSDSGFYLCAWTPQGGSGYTFGSGTRLTVV.